The TCR beta chain described here comes from a study of Ad26.COV2.S vaccination and SARS-CoV-2 variants. Overall study findings and caveats: Participants in the vaccine arm had higher spike-specific TCR breadth; placebo recipients had lower.

A remark on this clone: The antigen remains undetermined.

Data came from immunoSEQ multiplex PCR; TCRdb stores just in-frame clones and leaves some out. The sample contains around 140,000 clones, around 86% of which appear only once. This TCR was recovered from a human donor who had recovered from COVID-19. The sequencing here drew on peripheral blood, taken after recovery from COVID-19.

The CDR3 sequence is CASSRQRGAKNEQFF. CDR3 nucleotides: TGTGCCAGCTCGAGACAGCGGGGGGCTAAGAATGAGCAGTTCTTC. The chain has TRBV28 and TRBJ2-1; TRBD2 matches at 9 bases. The V segment lost 8 bases and the J segment 7 bases; nucleotides outside the gene matches: 12. The CDR3 contains 15 residues. Germline lookup yields CDR1 MDHEN and CDR2 SYDVKM.